Below, 2 T cell receptor beta chains from the same sample are listed, as sequenced in a study of CD8 T cells in Susac syndrome. It was with random hexamers that roughly 0.45 to 1 ug RNA was reverse transcribed. TCRdb reprocessed the immunoSEQ multiplex PCR reads with MiXCR, giving one entry per CDR3 protein. This table has tens of thousands of distinct CDR3 sequences, 90% to 95% appearing once. The sample consisted of CD8+ T cells from PBMCs. These receptors all stem from a human donor in good health.

V gene TRBV28 combines with J gene TRBJ2-3, with D uncertain. The V end was cut by 3 bases, the J end by 5 bases, with 6 bases between. Germline V lookup: CDR1 MDHEN, CDR2 SYDVKM. The CDR3 length is 12 residues. The CDR3 bases are TGTGCCAGCAGTTTCTCGCAAGATACGCAGTATTTT. This translates into CASSFSQDTQYF.

The chain employs TRBV27 and TRBJ1-5, with D possibly matching TRBD1 (5 bases). The germline CDR1 and CDR2 sequences are MNHEY and SMNVEV (reference sequence). The CDR3 is 13 amino acids. Between the trimmed V and J ends, which lost 8 bases and 7 bases, there was a span of 15 bases. CDR3 DNA: TGTGCCAGCGCGGCGGGGGGGAGCCAGCCCCAGCATTTT. Translation gives CASAAGGSQPQHF.